This passage covers 16 T cell receptor beta chains from one sample sequenced in a study of vaccination effects on CD4 cells after COVID-19. Their recognized antigens are unknown. When ten to eleven days of culture had elapsed, CD4+ T cells were isolated. Participants were given two doses of BNT162b2 or mRNA-1273 vaccine. Measured with immunoSEQ multiplex PCR; TCRdb has only the in-frame clones, and not every one. The data show tens of thousands of clones, around 69% seen once. The sequencing used CD4+ T cells from PBMCs cultured without peptide, collected after COVID-19 vaccination. The receptors come from a human donor who received a COVID-19 vaccine.

The chain recombines TRBV7-9 with TRBJ1-4; 9 bases are shared with TRBD1. The junction had 3 bases not matched to a gene; V was cut back by 5 bases and J by 5 bases. The germline V gene has CDR1 SEHNR and CDR2 FQNEAQ (reference sequence). The CDR3 covers 14 residues. The CDR3 DNA sequence: TGTGCCAGCAGCCTAGGGACAGGGAATGAAAAACTGTTTTTT. Translation: CASSLGTGNEKLFF.

This chain joins TRBV19 and TRBJ2-1; TRBD2 might be the D (7 bases). V was trimmed by 5 bases and J by 5 bases, leaving 16 bases between them. Germline lookup yields CDR1 LNHDA and CDR2 SQIVND (reference sequence). The CDR3 runs to 15 residues. Written as DNA, the CDR3 is TGTGCCAGTAGTGGTTGGGGGGGCGTCGACAATGAGCAGTTCTTC. Translating it yields CASSGWGGVDNEQFF.

This chain uses TRBV7-3 with TRBJ1-1; no clear D gene. The germline gives CDR1 SGHTA, CDR2 FQGTGA. The CDR3 covers 13 residues. V dropped 5 bases and J dropped 2 bases, with 9 bases sitting between them. The chain's CDR3 is CASSLGANTEAFF. DNA for the CDR3: TGTGCCAGCAGCCTTGGAGCCAACACTGAAGCTTTCTTT.

The chain combines TRBV28 with TRBJ1-5, with D possibly being TRBD1 (6 bases). Germline values: CDR1 MDHEN, CDR2 SYDVKM. The CDR3 contains 16 residues. V lost 4 bases to trimming and J lost 7 bases, with 20 bases between them. The DNA for the CDR3 is TGTGCCAGCAGTTCACCTCGGGAACAGGGTCACCAGCCCCAGCATTTT. This gives the protein CASSSPREQGHQPQHF.

V usage is TRBV19 and J usage is TRBJ1-5; 9 nucleotides match TRBD1. Germline CDR1 is LNHDA and CDR2 is SQIVND (reference sequence). The J segment lost 5 bases and the V segment lost 2 bases, leaving 4 bases of the junction unmatched. This CDR3 comprises 15 residues. The CDR3 reads CASSISGQGHQPQHF. The CDR3 coding sequence is TGTGCCAGTAGTATATCCGGACAGGGGCATCAGCCCCAGCATTTT.

This chain joins TRBV6-1 and TRBJ1-6; no firm D call. CDR3 length: 13 amino acids. Looked up from germline, CDR1 is MNHNS and CDR2 is SASEGT. V was shortened by 2 bases and J by 9 bases, with 8 bases between the two germline ends. The CDR3 loop is CASSESFGSPLHF. CDR3 nucleotides: TGTGCCAGCAGTGAATCCTTTGGTTCACCCCTCCACTTT.

J is TRBJ1-1 and V is TRBV9; D remains unclear. With 0 bases removed from V and 5 bases from J, the gap between germline ends came to 14 bases. The CDR3 length is 15 residues. Germline V CDR1 and CDR2: SGDLS, YYNGEE. The chain's CDR3 is CASSVGSVVGTEAFF. Here the CDR3 DNA reads TGTGCCAGCAGCGTAGGGTCCGTGGTTGGGACTGAAGCTTTCTTT.

The V call is TRBV18, the J call TRBJ2-1; tentatively, D is TRBD1 or TRBD2 (6 bases each). V lost 0 bases to trimming and J lost 2 bases, with 11 bases between them. Germline loops: CDR1 KGHSH, CDR2 LQKENI. The CDR3 covers 16 residues. The chain's CDR3 is CASSPPGGRTYNEQFF. CDR3 sequence (DNA): TGTGCCAGCTCACCACCGGGGGGCCGGACCTACAATGAGCAGTTCTTC.

This clone was observed a single time. This chain connects TRBV7-2 to TRBJ2-5; TRBD1 aligns across 7 bases. V lost 5 bases and J lost 4; bases outside the gene matches: 4. The CDR3 covers 13 residues. Germline V gene data show CDR1 as SGHTA and CDR2 as FQGNSA. The CDR3 protein is CASSRGPGETQYF. CDR3 DNA: TGTGCCAGCAGCAGGGGGCCGGGAGAGACCCAGTACTTC.

CDR3 sequence: CASSTQGYEQYV. The CDR3 DNA follows: TGTGCCAGCAGTACACAGGGGTACGAGCAGTACGTC. The chain joins TRBV2 to TRBJ2-7; 7 bases are shared with TRBD1. Per the germline V gene, CDR1 is SNHLY and CDR2 is FYNNEI. After removal of 5 bases from V and 4 bases from J, the junction contained 2 bases not matched to a gene. The CDR3 totals 12 residues.

As DNA, the CDR3 is TGCAGTGCTGCTTGGGGGGAGACCCAGTACTTC. It is translated as CSAAWGETQYF. J is TRBJ2-5 and V is TRBV20-1; D may be TRBD1 or TRBD2 (5 bases each). Between the trimmed V and J ends, which lost 5 bases and 5 bases, there was a span of 9 bases. Germline assignment: CDR1 DFQATT and CDR2 SNEGSKA (reference sequence). CDR3 length: 11 amino acids.

Only a few counts were recorded for this clone. J is TRBJ2-5 and V is TRBV2; tentative D call: TRBD2 (5 bases). The germline gives CDR1 SNHLY, CDR2 FYNNEI. The CDR3 contains 12 residues. Trimming pared 8 bases from V and 9 bases from J, leaving 16 bases between. CDR3 nucleotides: TGTGCCAGCTCCACCCTCGGAGCGGCCCAGTACTTC. Translation: CASSTLGAAQYF.

The chain recombines TRBV5-5 with TRBJ2-5; 11 positions match TRBD2. Unmatched junction bases numbered 6, after V lost 0 bases and J lost 2 bases. There are 17 residues in the CDR3. Germline lookup yields CDR1 SGHKS and CDR2 YYEKEE (reference sequence). The CDR3 sequence is CASSLVGLAGGQETQYF. The CDR3 bases are TGTGCCAGCAGCTTGGTAGGGCTAGCGGGGGGACAAGAGACCCAGTACTTC. Variable domain in full (rest from reference TRBV5-5 and TRBJ2-5): DAGVTQSPTHLIKTRGQQVTLRCSPISGHKSVSWYQQVLGQGPQFIFQYYEKEERGRGNFPDRFSARQFPNYSSELNVNALLLGDSALYLCASSLVGLAGGQETQYFGPGTRLLVL.

The chain carries TRBV6-5 and TRBJ1-2; a possible D gene is TRBD1 (5 bases). V was pared by 2 bases and J by 2 bases, with 6 bases between. There are 13 residues in the CDR3. The germline V gene has CDR1 MNHEY and CDR2 SVGAGI. The chain's CDR3 is CASSYKGNYGYTF. Here the CDR3 DNA reads TGTGCCAGCAGTTACAAGGGGAACTATGGCTACACCTTC.

This chain links TRBV27 with TRBJ1-6, with D maybe TRBD1 (6 bases). The CDR3 covers 18 residues. Germline values: CDR1 MNHEY, CDR2 SMNVEV (reference sequence). Trimming removed 5 bases from V and 2 bases from J, with 19 bases in between. The CDR3 sequence: CASSPYLTGTTYNSPLHF. CDR3 in DNA: TGTGCCAGCAGTCCTTACCTCACAGGGACTACCTATAATTCACCCCTCCACTTT.

This clone was detected a few times. The J gene is TRBJ1-2, the V gene TRBV4-1; 7 nucleotides align to TRBD1. Trimming removed 4 bases from V and 6 bases from J; junction bases left unmatched: 8. This CDR3 contains 14 residues. CDR1 is MGHRA, CDR2 YSYEKL, per germline. CDR3 protein: CASSPQTGRNGYTF. Written as DNA, the CDR3 is TGCGCCAGCAGCCCCCAGACAGGGAGGAATGGCTACACCTTC.